These 32 T cell receptor beta chains share one sample of origin, sequenced in a study of graft-versus-host responses after intestinal transplantation. Sequencing used immunoSEQ multiplex PCR; TCRdb keeps in-frame clones, though not all of them. Found here are approximately 25,000 clones, roughly 93% of them singletons; the top ten hold around 0.5%. The sample consisted of PBMCs, taken 18 days after transplant. The source is a human patient who received an intestinal transplant, so some T cells may come from the graft donor.

The chain uses TRBV4-2 and TRBJ2-6; D is uncertain. Trimming removed 2 bases at V and 2 bases at J, with 7 bases between. The CDR3 runs to 15 residues. CDR1 is LGHNA and CDR2 is YNFKEQ in the germline V gene. The CDR3 DNA follows: TGTGCCAGCAGCCAACCCACGGCTGGGGCCAACGTCCTGACTTTC. It yields the protein CASSQPTAGANVLTF.

This clone was detected once. The rearrangement uses TRBV11-2 and TRBJ1-2; TRBD1 might be the D (6 bases). Deletions cut 6 bases from V and 4 bases from J, with 18 bases between. The CDR3 has 15 residues. The germline V gene has CDR1 SGHAT and CDR2 FQNNGV. The CDR3 DNA reads as TGTGCCAGCAGTCCCGCCCCGAGGGACACCTATGGCTACACCTTC. Translating it yields CASSPAPRDTYGYTF.

The rearrangement links TRBV2 to TRBJ1-1; TRBD1 is a possible D gene (5 bases). Trimming removed 7 bases at V and 4 bases at J, with 10 bases between. The CDR3 covers 12 residues. Germline CDR1 is SNHLY and CDR2 is FYNNEI. The DNA of the CDR3 is TGTGCCAGCACTGGGGGATCCACTGAAGCTTTCTTT. Translated, it gives CASTGGSTEAFF.

This sequence joins TRBV5-4 and TRBJ2-5; D may match TRBD1 or TRBD2 (5 bases each). The CDR3 extends over 14 amino acids. Germline V gene data show CDR1 as SGHNT and CDR2 as YYREEE (reference sequence). With 6 bases removed from V and 4 bases from J, the gap between germline ends came to 16 bases. The CDR3 DNA sequence: TGTGCCAGCAATAGTGGGACGGCCGTAGAGACCCAGTACTTC. Its translation: CASNSGTAVETQYF.

V and J are TRBV6-6 and TRBJ2-3, with D perhaps given as TRBD1 or TRBD2 (5 bases each). Per germline, CDR1 MNHNY and CDR2 SVGAGI (reference sequence). This CDR3 is 13 amino acids long. V lost 6 bases, J lost 4 bases, and 11 bases lay in between. Here the CDR3 reads CASSRGRPDTQYF. The CDR3 DNA reads as TGTGCCAGCAGCCGGGGACGACCAGATACGCAGTATTTT.

V and J are TRBV7-9 and TRBJ1-6, with a weak D call TRBD1 (6 bases). V was cut by 0 bases and J by 9 bases, with 12 bases left in between. CDR3 length: 15 residues. Germline assignment: CDR1 SEHNR and CDR2 FQNEAQ (reference sequence). The CDR3 DNA reads TGTGCCAGCAGCTTAGCCCGTCGGGGGGCTTCACCCCTCCACTTT. This codes for CASSLARRGASPLHF. The full variable domain, its missing parts supplied by reference TRBV7-9 and TRBJ1-6, is DTGVSQNPRHKITKRGQNVTFRCDPISEHNRLYWYRQTLGQGPEFLTYFQNEAQLEKSRLLSDRFSAERPKGSFSTLEIQRTEQGDSAMYLCASSLARRGASPLHFGNGTRLTVT.

The chain combines TRBV7-8 with TRBJ2-3; 8 bases fit TRBD2. V was clipped by 3 bases and J by 2 bases; unmatched bases: 4. CDR3 length: 15 residues. Germline assignment: CDR1 SGHVS and CDR2 FQNEAQ. The CDR3 spells CASSFAGGSTDTQYF. CDR3 nucleotides: TGTGCCAGCAGCTTTGCGGGGGGCTCCACAGATACGCAGTATTTT.

This clone has only one observation. The CDR3 coding sequence is TGTGCCAGCAGCTCACTAGCGGGGGGGCTCGGTGAGCAGTTCTTC. Its translation is CASSSLAGGLGEQFF. The chain employs TRBV7-3 and TRBJ2-1; 13 positions agree with TRBD2. This CDR3 is 15 amino acids long. The V gene end was trimmed by 4 bases and the J gene end by 9 bases; junction bases not matched to a gene: 6. Germline CDR1 is SGHTA and CDR2 is FQGTGA.

The genes are TRBV2 and TRBJ2-5, with TRBD2 matching 15 bases. Germline lookup yields CDR1 SNHLY and CDR2 FYNNEI. V trimming: 7 bases; J trimming: 1 base; junction bases outside the gene matches: 13. This CDR3 has 19 residues. The CDR3 region is CASILAGTSGGLVQETQYF. CDR3 bases: TGTGCCAGCATACTAGCCGGGACTAGCGGGGGGTTGGTCCAAGAGACCCAGTACTTC.

The gene calls are TRBV5-4 and TRBJ2-1; TRBD1 aligns across 8 bases. Per germline, CDR1 SGHNT and CDR2 YYREEE (reference sequence). Germline trimming cut 4 bases from V and 1 base from J; bases unmatched to any gene: 4. The CDR3 spans 15 residues. CDR3 region: CASSPGTGSYNEQFF. The CDR3 DNA follows: TGTGCCAGCAGCCCCGGGACAGGTTCCTACAATGAGCAGTTCTTC.

This clone was seen a few times. This rearrangement joins TRBV19 to TRBJ1-6; TRBD1 agrees at 7 bases. This CDR3 has 16 amino acids. Germline V lookup: CDR1 LNHDA, CDR2 SQIVND (reference sequence). J was trimmed by 7 bases and V by 5 bases; bases with no gene match: 11. The CDR3 here is CASSPTRQGRNSPLHF. DNA of the CDR3: TGTGCCAGTAGTCCCACCCGACAGGGAAGGAATTCACCCCTCCACTTT. Together with reference TRBV19 and TRBJ1-6, the CDR3 gives the full variable domain: DGGITQSPKYLFRKEGQNVTLSCEQNLNHDAMYWYRQDPGQGLRLIYYSQIVNDFQKGDIAEGYSVSREKKESFPLTVTSAQKNPTAFYLCASSPTRQGRNSPLHFGNGTRLTVT.

The rearrangement links TRBV29-1 to TRBJ1-1; the D gene is possibly TRBD1 (5 bases). Trimming removed 4 bases from V and 0 bases from J, with 12 bases in between. CDR3 length equals 14 residues. Germline CDR1 reads SQVTM; CDR2 reads ANQGSEA. The CDR3 region has the DNA TGCAGCGTTGGCCGAGGGGTCATGAACACTGAAGCTTTCTTT. Translating it yields CSVGRGVMNTEAFF.

The CDR3 nucleotides read TGTGCCAGCAGCCCTGGGACACCAAATTCACCCCTCCACTTT. Its protein is CASSPGTPNSPLHF. V is TRBV9 and J is TRBJ1-6; D possibly corresponds to TRBD1 (6 bases). V dropped 4 bases and J dropped 7 bases, with 12 bases sitting between them. CDR3 length: 14 amino acids. Germline CDR1 SGDLS, CDR2 YYNGEE. Together with reference TRBV9 and TRBJ1-6, the CDR3 gives the full variable domain: DSGVTQTPKHLITATGQRVTLRCSPRSGDLSVYWYQQSLDQGLQFLIQYYNGEERAKGNILERFSAQQFPDLHSELNLSSLELGDSALYFCASSPGTPNSPLHFGNGTRLTVT.

The chain recombines TRBV5-5 with TRBJ1-1; D gene ambiguous. Germline CDR1 SGHKS, CDR2 YYEKEE (reference sequence). The V gene lost 4 bases and the J gene lost 0 bases, with 10 bases spanning the gap. The CDR3 contains 14 residues. CDR3: CASSHGVVNTEAFF. The DNA for the CDR3 is TGTGCCAGCAGCCACGGTGTTGTGAACACTGAAGCTTTCTTT.

The J gene is TRBJ1-5, the V gene TRBV6-1; D is unclear. The CDR3 spans 14 residues. With 2 bases removed from V and 6 bases from J, the gap between germline ends came to 11 bases. Germline V gene data show CDR1 as MNHNS and CDR2 as SASEGT. CDR3: CASSERGGGQPQHF. The CDR3 nucleotides read TGTGCCAGCAGTGAACGAGGAGGCGGTCAGCCCCAGCATTTT.

The rearrangement uses TRBV6-1 and TRBJ1-1; D is undetermined. This CDR3 comprises 11 residues. The V end was cut by 5 bases, the J end by 5 bases, with 6 bases between. Germline CDR1 reads MNHNS; CDR2 reads SASEGT. CDR3 protein: CASSKGTEAFF. The CDR3 DNA follows: TGTGCCAGCAGTAAGGGAACTGAAGCTTTCTTT.

The chain is built from TRBV4-2 and TRBJ2-3, with D perhaps TRBD1 or TRBD2 (5 bases each). The CDR3 totals 15 residues. CDR1 is LGHNA and CDR2 is YNFKEQ in the germline V gene. Trimming stripped 0 bases from V and 4 bases from J, with 11 bases between. The CDR3 nucleotides read TGTGCCAGCAGCCAAGATGACGGGACCCCAGATACGCAGTATTTT. Translating it yields CASSQDDGTPDTQYF.

The chain carries TRBV18 and TRBJ2-5, with 8 bases aligning to TRBD2. Germline CDR1 and CDR2: KGHSH and LQKENI. There are 18 residues in the CDR3. V dropped 6 bases and J dropped 3; count of bases not matched to a gene: 18. The CDR3 here is CASSPEPWTSQKEETQYF. Here the CDR3 DNA reads TGTGCCAGCTCCCCAGAGCCCTGGACTAGCCAAAAGGAAGAGACCCAGTACTTC.

The chain couples TRBV7-9 to TRBJ1-1; TRBD1 matches 7 bases. Germline V gene sequence: CDR1 SEHNR, CDR2 FQNEAQ (reference sequence). The CDR3 contains 18 residues. Unmatched junction bases numbered 13, after V lost 3 bases and J lost 0 bases. CDR3 nucleotides: TGTGCCAGCAGCTTTTTCCCGACCGTAGGGGGCATGAACACTGAAGCTTTCTTT. It encodes CASSFFPTVGGMNTEAFF.

This clone was counted once. J is TRBJ1-1 and V is TRBV30, with no clear D. Germline V gene sequence: CDR1 GTSNPN, CDR2 SVGIG (reference sequence). V lost 3 bases and J lost 5, with 13 bases in between. This CDR3 has 13 residues. The CDR3 reads CAWRMAAGTEAFF. The CDR3 region has the DNA TGTGCCTGGAGAATGGCCGCGGGGACTGAAGCTTTCTTT.

On this clone itself: A read error may produce the germline difference seen at one junction end. The rearrangement uses TRBV4-1 and TRBJ1-2; 7 bases line up with TRBD1. Germline-derived CDR1 and CDR2 are MGHRA and YSYEKL. This CDR3 has 15 amino acids. The CDR3 loop reads CASSKEGGTENGYTF. The DNA of the CDR3 is TGCGCCAGCAGCAAAGAAGGGGGGACAGAGAATGGCTACACCTTC.

The chain joins TRBV27 to TRBJ2-6; D might be TRBD2 (6 bases). CDR3 length: 14 amino acids. Germline CDR1 MNHEY, CDR2 SMNVEV (reference sequence). Trimming removed 8 bases from V and 11 bases from J, with 19 bases in between. In nucleotides, the CDR3 is TGTGCCAGCTCGTCGTCGGGAGTACGAGACGTCCTGACTTTC. Amino acids: CASSSSGVRDVLTF.

CDR3 sequence reads: CASSFKGRPYEQYF. The DNA for the CDR3 is TGTGCCAGCAGCTTCAAAGGGAGGCCCTACGAGCAGTACTTC. The chain carries TRBV7-9 and TRBJ2-7, with a weak D call TRBD2 (6 bases). CDR3 length: 14 residues. The germline V and J ends were trimmed by 3 bases and 2 bases, with 11 bases remaining between them. Germline V gene data show CDR1 as SEHNR and CDR2 as FQNEAQ (reference sequence).

This sequence joins TRBV2 and TRBJ1-2; D not resolved. CDR1 and CDR2 (germline): SNHLY, FYNNEI. Trimming removed 6 bases at V and 8 bases at J, with 7 bases between. This CDR3 is built from 10 residues. The CDR3 sequence is CASRVGGYTF. CDR3 coding DNA: TGTGCCAGCAGGGTGGGGGGCTACACCTTC.

V and J are TRBV4-1 and TRBJ2-7, with D possibly matching TRBD1 (6 bases). Germline values: CDR1 MGHRA, CDR2 YSYEKL. The CDR3 sequence is 15 residues long. The V end lost 5 bases, the J end lost 1 base, and 15 bases lay between the germline ends. The DNA for the CDR3 is TGCGCCAGCAGCGGTCTGGGGACAAGTTCCTACGAGCAGTACTTC. Amino acids: CASSGLGTSSYEQYF.

V and J are TRBV7-8 and TRBJ1-6, with unresolved D. Trimming cost V 1 base and J 0 bases, with 7 bases left between them. This CDR3 is built from 16 residues. Germline values: CDR1 SGHVS, CDR2 FQNEAQ. The CDR3 DNA follows: TGTGCCAGCAGCTTAGTTTTGAGCTCCTATAATTCACCCCTCCACTTT. It is translated as CASSLVLSSYNSPLHF. Using reference TRBV7-8 and TRBJ1-6 for the parts outside the CDR3, the full variable domain is GAGVSQSPRYKVAKRGQDVALRCDPISGHVSLFWYQQALGQGPEFLTYFQNEAQLDKSGLPSDRFFAERPEGSVSTLKIQRTQQEDSAVYLCASSLVLSSYNSPLHFGNGTRLTVT.

This chain uses TRBV4-2 with TRBJ1-1, with 7 bases lining up with TRBD1. The CDR3 totals 17 residues. With 0 bases clipped from V and 2 bases from J, the junction kept 9 bases outside the gene matches. Germline V lookup: CDR1 LGHNA, CDR2 YNFKEQ. The CDR3: CASSQEGPTGSNTEAFF. The CDR3 DNA reads TGTGCCAGCAGCCAAGAAGGCCCGACAGGGAGTAACACTGAAGCTTTCTTT.

This clone was counted once. V is TRBV19 and J is TRBJ2-1, with D hard to call. Germline V gives CDR1 LNHDA, CDR2 SQIVND (reference sequence). This CDR3 comprises 16 residues. V lost 3 bases, J lost 0 bases, and 12 bases lay in between. The CDR3 region has the DNA TGTGCCAGTAGTATCCAAATCCCCACCTCCTACAATGAGCAGTTCTTC. As protein: CASSIQIPTSYNEQFF.

The J gene is TRBJ2-1, the V gene TRBV2; maybe TRBD1 (5 bases). Germline V gene sequence: CDR1 SNHLY, CDR2 FYNNEI. The CDR3 has 11 amino acids. V lost 1 base and J lost 15, with 10 bases in between. The CDR3 here is CASSEEQALFF. In nucleotides, the CDR3 is TGTGCCAGCAGTGAAGAACAGGCCCTGTTCTTC.

The chain carries TRBV19 and TRBJ2-1, with 8 positions matching TRBD2. V shed 7 bases, J shed 0 bases, and the junction held 2 bases outside the gene matches. Germline V gives CDR1 LNHDA, CDR2 SQIVND (reference sequence). The CDR3 is 14 amino acids. CDR3 region: CASKLADSYNEQFF. The CDR3 bases are TGTGCCAGTAAACTAGCGGACTCCTACAATGAGCAGTTCTTC.

The chain carries TRBV27 and TRBJ2-2, with D maybe TRBD2 (6 bases). Trimming took 5 bases from V and 5 from J, leaving 9 bases between them. CDR1 is MNHEY and CDR2 is SMNVEV in the germline V gene (reference sequence). The CDR3 has 13 amino acids. The DNA for the CDR3 is TGTGCCAGCAGTCCACTAGCAACCGGGGAGCTGTTTTTT. Translated: CASSPLATGELFF.

The CDR3 region is CASSGTGLGGEQFF. The CDR3 nucleotides read TGTGCCAGTTCCGGGACAGGATTAGGCGGGGAGCAGTTCTTC. The chain carries TRBV19 and TRBJ2-1; the match to TRBD1 covers 8 bases. J lost 10 bases, V lost 8 bases, and 13 bases had no gene match. This CDR3 spans 14 amino acids. Germline CDR1 and CDR2: LNHDA and SQIVND (reference sequence).